This T cell receptor (beta chain) was retrieved from a study of glioma-infiltrating T cells after dendritic cell vaccination. Study at large: At biweekly intervals, patients got three intradermal dendritic cell vaccine injections.

Isocitrate dehydrogenase mutation was absent in all glioblastoma patients. Clones were read by immunoSEQ multiplex PCR, and TCRdb kept only the in-frame ones, dropping some. The table lists about 82,000 clones, around 90% of them singletons, with 3.2% in the top ten. From germline, CDR1 is SGHNT and CDR2 YYREEE (reference sequence). Germline trimming cut 2 bases from V and 4 bases from J; bases unmatched to any gene: 4. CDR3 length equals 17 residues. This clonotype originated in a human donor with glioblastoma. The chain employs TRBV5-4 and TRBJ2-1, with 15 bases aligning to TRBD2. This sample comprised blood, obtained before dendritic cell vaccination. CDR3 in amino acids: CASSFGLAGGRYNEQFF. CDR3 DNA sequence: TGTGCCAGCAGCTTCGGACTAGCGGGAGGGCGTTACAATGAGCAGTTCTTC.